Below, 24 T cell receptor beta chains from the same sample are listed, as sequenced in a study of blood T cell repertoires in COVID-19. Clones were read by immunoSEQ multiplex PCR, and TCRdb kept only the in-frame ones, dropping some. The sample shows approximately 250,000 clones, about 87% of them seen only once. The material sequenced was peripheral blood. The receptor source for this set is a human donor in a cohort sampled during active COVID-19.

With regard to this clone: One junction end does not reproduce the germline sequence, and a read error may be involved. The chain has TRBV28 and TRBJ1-2, with TRBD1 matching over 8 bases. The CDR3 consists of 13 residues. Germline loops: CDR1 MDHEN, CDR2 SYDVKM. This CDR3 is CASSLQGTGRTAF. In DNA form, the CDR3 reads TGTGCCAGCAGTTTACAAGGGACAGGCCGGACCGCATTC.

The J gene is TRBJ1-6, the V gene TRBV6-5, with 11 bases matching TRBD1. J was trimmed by 10 bases and V by 5 bases; bases with no gene match: 7. The germline gives CDR1 MNHEY, CDR2 SVGAGI. CDR3 length equals 15 residues. CDR3 protein: CASSTGTGGRSPLHF. The DNA for the CDR3 is TGTGCCAGCAGTACGGGGACAGGGGGAAGATCACCCCTCCACTTT.

The chain carries TRBV28 and TRBJ1-5; TRBD1 agrees at 7 bases. V gave up 3 bases and J gave up 3 bases; unmatched junction bases: 20. Germline-derived CDR1 and CDR2 are MDHEN and SYDVKM. The CDR3 runs to 20 residues. CDR3 region: CASSFDVWDRNIIHNQPQHF. The CDR3 DNA reads as TGTGCCAGCAGTTTCGACGTTTGGGACAGAAATATTATCCACAATCAGCCCCAGCATTTT. The whole variable domain, remainder taken from reference TRBV28 and TRBJ1-5, is DVKVTQSSRYLVKRTGEKVFLECVQDMDHENMFWYRQDPGLGLRLIYFSYDVKMKEKGDIPEGYSVSREKKERFSLILESASTNQTSMYLCASSFDVWDRNIIHNQPQHFGDGTRLSIL.

The gene calls are TRBV10-2 and TRBJ1-4; TRBD1 agrees at 11 bases. J was trimmed by 3 bases and V by 6 bases; bases with no gene match: 3. Per the germline V gene, CDR1 is WSHSY and CDR2 is SAAADI. The CDR3 covers 15 residues. The CDR3: CASSGQGAANEKLFF. CDR3 DNA: TGCGCCAGCAGCGGACAGGGGGCGGCTAATGAAAAACTGTTTTTT.

V usage is TRBV29-1 and J usage is TRBJ2-7; D might be TRBD2 (5 bases). Trimming shortened V by 5 bases and J by 5 bases, and 7 bases separated the two germline ends. From germline, CDR1 is SQVTM and CDR2 ANQGSEA. This CDR3 spans 10 amino acids. The CDR3 DNA follows: TGCAGCGTTTGGGAGAACGAGCAGTACTTC. This sequence encodes CSVWENEQYF.

V usage is TRBV2 and J usage is TRBJ1-4, with a possible D match to TRBD1 (6 bases). The V end lost 8 bases, the J end lost 4 bases, and 14 bases lay between the germline ends. Germline V lookup: CDR1 SNHLY, CDR2 FYNNEI. The CDR3 is 14 residues long. The CDR3 DNA sequence: TGTGCCAGCCAAAGGGACACAAGTAATGAAAAACTGTTTTTT. Its translation is CASQRDTSNEKLFF.

V usage is TRBV19 and J usage is TRBJ1-1, with 7 nucleotides matching TRBD1. The V gene's germline CDR1 is LNHDA and CDR2 SQIVND (reference sequence). This CDR3 has 15 residues. V shed 5 bases and J 1 base; nucleotides not matched to a gene: 7. CDR3 loop: CASSSQGGTNTEAFF. The CDR3 coding sequence is TGTGCCAGTAGTTCGCAGGGGGGAACGAACACTGAAGCTTTCTTT.

This clone was observed a few times. V gene TRBV6-5 combines with J gene TRBJ1-6; D not certain. The CDR3 covers 15 residues. Germline CDR1 reads MNHEY; CDR2 reads SVGAGI. Trimming cost V 1 base and J 9 bases, with 13 bases left between them. The CDR3 coding sequence is TGTGCCAGCAGTTACTTAGGAGGCACGAGTTCACCCCTCCACTTT. Its translation: CASSYLGGTSSPLHF.

The gene calls are TRBV12-3 or TRBV12-4 and TRBJ1-2; 7 bases line up with TRBD1. The length of the CDR3 is 13 residues. V shed 7 bases and J 5 bases; nucleotides not matched to a gene: 7. The CDR3 reads CASKTGTDYGYTF. Here the CDR3 DNA reads TGTGCCAGCAAAACCGGGACAGATTATGGCTACACCTTC.

This clone showed up just a few times. The chain has TRBV2 and TRBJ2-7; perhaps TRBD2 as D (6 bases). CDR1 SNHLY and CDR2 FYNNEI come from the germline V gene. This CDR3 contains 13 residues. V was pared by 7 bases and J by 5 bases, with 15 bases between. The CDR3 DNA reads as TGTGCCAGCACTCTTGGGGGGTTCAACGAGCAGTACTTC. This codes for CASTLGGFNEQYF.

The chain uses TRBV6-1 and TRBJ2-1; a weak D match, TRBD2 (7 bases). The length of the CDR3 is 18 residues. The V end lost 0 bases, the J end lost 6 bases, and 21 bases lay between the germline ends. Germline V gene sequence: CDR1 MNHNS, CDR2 SASEGT. The CDR3 is CASSEAVTGGYFFNEQFF. CDR3 nucleotide sequence: TGTGCCAGCAGTGAAGCCGTCACGGGGGGCTACTTTTTCAATGAGCAGTTCTTC.

The rearrangement joins TRBV6-2 or TRBV6-3 to TRBJ1-2, with D perhaps matching TRBD1 (5 bases). V shed 6 bases and J shed 4 bases, with 15 bases lying between them. The CDR3 is 14 residues long. Germline V CDR1 and CDR2: MNHEY, SVGEGT. The CDR3 reads CASRPSTESYGYTF. CDR3 in DNA: TGTGCCAGCAGACCTTCGACAGAATCCTATGGCTACACCTTC.

V is TRBV6-6 and J is TRBJ2-7, with a possible D match to TRBD2 (5 bases). The V and J ends lost 6 bases and 0 bases respectively, with 15 bases between them. The length of the CDR3 is 15 residues. Germline CDR1 is MNHNY and CDR2 is SVGAGI (reference sequence). The chain's CDR3 is CASSDYSPGSYEQYF. CDR3 sequence (DNA): TGTGCCAGCAGCGACTACTCCCCCGGCTCCTACGAGCAGTACTTC.

J is TRBJ2-1 and V is TRBV19, with a tentative D call TRBD2 (6 bases). This CDR3 comprises 13 residues. The germline V gene has CDR1 LNHDA and CDR2 SQIVND (reference sequence). V dropped 6 bases and J dropped 9 bases, with 15 bases sitting between them. For the CDR3, the DNA is TGTGCCAGTAGCACGACTAGTTCAGCTGAGCAGTTCTTC. Amino acids: CASSTTSSAEQFF.

The rearrangement joins TRBV6-5 to TRBJ1-1, with D possibly being TRBD1 (6 bases). The CDR3 is 16 residues long. CDR1 MNHEY and CDR2 SVGAGI come from the germline V gene. With 2 bases removed from V and 5 bases from J, the gap between germline ends came to 18 bases. This chain's CDR3 is CASSYEGGGGSTEAFF. The CDR3 nucleotides read TGTGCCAGCAGTTACGAGGGGGGGGGCGGGTCGACTGAAGCTTTCTTT.

This chain uses TRBV9 with TRBJ2-7; 7 positions match TRBD1. Germline CDR1 SGDLS, CDR2 YYNGEE. This CDR3 has 15 residues. The ends lost 3 bases at V and 1 base at J; junction bases unmatched: 7. CDR3 sequence: CASSAQQGWSYEQYF. In DNA, the CDR3 is TGTGCCAGCAGCGCTCAACAGGGGTGGTCCTACGAGCAGTACTTC.

V gene TRBV9 combines with J gene TRBJ2-2; D may be TRBD2 (6 bases). The V and J ends lost 3 bases and 0 bases respectively, with 12 bases between them. The germline V gene has CDR1 SGDLS and CDR2 YYNGEE. The CDR3 loop spans 16 amino acids. For the CDR3, the DNA is TGTGCCAGCAGCGGGTGGGGGAGGACGAACACCGGGGAGCTGTTTTTT. Amino acids: CASSGWGRTNTGELFF.

V is TRBV5-1 and J is TRBJ2-7; 10 bases align to TRBD2. The length of the CDR3 is 16 residues. V lost 2 bases and J lost 2; bases outside the gene matches: 7. Germline values: CDR1 SGHRS, CDR2 YFSETQ. DNA for the CDR3: TGCGCCAGCAGCTTCTCTAGCGGGGGCCTTCCCTACGAGCAGTACTTC. Its translation: CASSFSSGGLPYEQYF.

The chain joins TRBV9 to TRBJ1-3; possible D gene TRBD1, 5 bases. The CDR3 sequence is 15 residues long. The V gene lost 2 bases and the J gene lost 0 bases, with 9 bases spanning the gap. Germline V gene data show CDR1 as SGDLS and CDR2 as YYNGEE. The CDR3 region is CASSVYTGSGNTIYF. CDR3 DNA sequence: TGTGCCAGCAGCGTCTATACAGGCTCTGGAAACACCATATATTTT.

The chain has TRBV7-9 and TRBJ2-7; 7 bases are shared with TRBD1. CDR3 size: 13 residues. Trimming at V came to 8 bases and at J to 2 bases, leaving 6 bases not matched to a gene. Germline values: CDR1 SEHNR, CDR2 FQNEAQ (reference sequence). The CDR3 sequence: CASDRDRAYEQYF. DNA for the CDR3: TGTGCCAGCGATCGGGACAGAGCCTACGAGCAGTACTTC.

The chain couples TRBV18 to TRBJ1-1; D remains unclear. The CDR3 has 17 residues. V lost 2 bases and J 0 bases, leaving 16 bases between the germline ends. Germline-derived CDR1 and CDR2 are KGHSH and LQKENI. The CDR3 DNA is TGTGCCAGCTCACCAGCGTTTGGCAGGAGGTTGAACACTGAAGCTTTCTTT. This translates into CASSPAFGRRLNTEAFF.

The CDR3 sequence is CASSPGGRTSYEQYF. In nucleotides, the CDR3 is TGTGCCAGCTCACCCGGCGGGAGGACCTCCTACGAGCAGTACTTC. J is TRBJ2-7 and V is TRBV18, with 8 bases matching TRBD2. Trimming took 3 bases from V and 0 from J; bases not matched to a gene: 4. The V gene's germline CDR1 is KGHSH and CDR2 LQKENI. CDR3 size: 15 residues.

The chain recombines TRBV19 with TRBJ1-4; 11 nucleotides align to TRBD1. The CDR3 has 14 residues. Per germline, CDR1 LNHDA and CDR2 SQIVND (reference sequence). Germline trimming cut 4 bases from V and 8 bases from J; bases unmatched to any gene: 3. The CDR3 loop reads CASSKRDRGEKLFF. The DNA for the CDR3 is TGTGCCAGTAGTAAGAGGGACAGGGGGGAAAAACTGTTTTTT. Full variable domain (missing parts from reference TRBV19 and TRBJ1-4): DGGITQSPKYLFRKEGQNVTLSCEQNLNHDAMYWYRQDPGQGLRLIYYSQIVNDFQKGDIAEGYSVSREKKESFPLTVTSAQKNPTAFYLCASSKRDRGEKLFFGSGTQLSVL.

The chain uses TRBV4-3 and TRBJ2-2; 7 bases line up with TRBD2. The CDR3 covers 14 residues. Germline V gene lookup returns CDR1 LGHNA and CDR2 YSLEER. The V segment lost 2 bases and the J segment 6 bases; nucleotides outside the gene matches: 3. CDR3 region: CASSQLGGAGELFF. CDR3 coding DNA: TGCGCCAGCAGCCAACTGGGGGGGGCCGGGGAGCTGTTTTTT.